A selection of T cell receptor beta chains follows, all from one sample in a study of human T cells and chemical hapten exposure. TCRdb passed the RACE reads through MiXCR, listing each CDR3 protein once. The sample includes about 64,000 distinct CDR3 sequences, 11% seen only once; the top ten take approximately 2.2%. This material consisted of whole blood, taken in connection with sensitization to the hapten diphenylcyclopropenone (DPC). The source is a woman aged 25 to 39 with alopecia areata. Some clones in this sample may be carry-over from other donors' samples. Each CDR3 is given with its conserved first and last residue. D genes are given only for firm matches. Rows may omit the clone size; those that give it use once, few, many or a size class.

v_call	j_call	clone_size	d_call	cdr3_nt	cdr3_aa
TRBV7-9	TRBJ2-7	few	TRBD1	TGTGCCAGCAGCCTCGGACAGGGCCAGCAGTACTTC	CASSLGQGQQYF
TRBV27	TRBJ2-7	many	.	TGTGCCAGCAGTTTATCGGGAGGGGGCGCCTACGAGCAGTACTTC	CASSLSGGGAYEQYF
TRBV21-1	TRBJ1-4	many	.	TGTGCCAGCAGCAAACGACAGTCAATAAGGGAAAAACTGTTTTTT	CASSKRQSIREKLFF
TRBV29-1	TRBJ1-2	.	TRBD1	TGCAGCGTAGACAGGGCATACTATGGCTACACCTTC	CSVDRAYYGYTF
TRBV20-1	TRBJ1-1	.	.	TGCAGGGCCTACACCGTGGACCCAAGCGGTTTCCGTAGTACCACTGAAGCTTTCTTT	CRAYTVDPSGFRSTTEAFF
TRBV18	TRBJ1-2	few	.	TGTGCCAGCTCACCACCGGGCGGGGGCTATGGCTACACCTTC	CASSPPGGGYGYTF
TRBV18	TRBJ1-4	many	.	TGTGCCAGCTCACCACCGGGCAGGGAGAATGAAAAACTGTTTTTT	CASSPPGRENEKLFF
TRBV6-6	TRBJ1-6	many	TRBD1	TGTGCCAGCAGTTCCAGGACAGGGGCAGACAATTCACCCCTCCACTTT	CASSSRTGADNSPLHF
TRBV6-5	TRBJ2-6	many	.	TGTGCCAGCACCACTTACCACTCTGGGGCCAACGTCCTGACTTTC	CASTTYHSGANVLTF
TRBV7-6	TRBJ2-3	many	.	TGTGCCAGCAGCCCGAGACCCAGGGGAGAGGGGGACCAGTATTTT	CASSPRPRGEGDQYF
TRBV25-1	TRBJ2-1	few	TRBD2	TGTGCCAGCAGTGAATTCAAGCGGGGGGTCAACGATGAGCAGTTCTTC	CASSEFKRGVNDEQFF
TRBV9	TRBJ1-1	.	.	TGTGCCAGCAGCGTGACCGGGACGGCGAACACTGAAGCTTTCTTT	CASSVTGTANTEAFF
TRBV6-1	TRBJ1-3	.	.	TGTGCCAGCAGTGAAATGGAACCGGTCTCTGGAAACACCATATATTTT	CASSEMEPVSGNTIYF
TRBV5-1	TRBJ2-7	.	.	TGCGCCAGCAGCCCCGGAGTGGGTGCCTACGAGCAGTACTTC	CASSPGVGAYEQYF
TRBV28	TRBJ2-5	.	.	TGTGCCACAACTTATAGCGGTCAAGAGACCCAGTACTTC	CATTYSGQETQYF
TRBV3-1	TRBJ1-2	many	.	TGTGCCAGCAGCTCGCCGGGACTCACTAACTATGGCTACACCTTC	CASSSPGLTNYGYTF
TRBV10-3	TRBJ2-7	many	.	TGTGCCATCAGTGAGTCGATTAGGACCTACGAGCAGTACTTC	CAISESIRTYEQYF
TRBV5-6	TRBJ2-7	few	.	TGTGCCAGCAGCTTGGGCGGGATCCTTTACGAGCAGTACTTC	CASSLGGILYEQYF
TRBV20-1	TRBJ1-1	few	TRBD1	TGCAGTGCAAACCCCCGACAGGGGGCCCAGAACACTGAAGCTTTCTTT	CSANPRQGAQNTEAFF
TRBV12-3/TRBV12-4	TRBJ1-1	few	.	TGTGCCAGCAGTTTGGTCGAGAGAACTGAAGCTTTCTTT	CASSLVERTEAFF
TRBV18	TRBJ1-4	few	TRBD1	TGTGCCAGTGCGACAGGGCCGGGTGAAAAACTGTTTTTT	CASATGPGEKLFF
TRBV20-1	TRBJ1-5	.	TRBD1	TGCAGTGCTACCACAGGGGTATGGCAGCCCCAGCATTTT	CSATTGVWQPQHF
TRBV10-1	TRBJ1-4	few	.	TGCGCCACATCGCAGGGTCCCAATGAAAAACTGTTTTTT	CATSQGPNEKLFF
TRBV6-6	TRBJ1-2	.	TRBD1	TGTGCCAGCAGTTACAGGGGGACAGGGGATTGGACCTTC	CASSYRGTGDWTF
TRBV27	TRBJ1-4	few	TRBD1	TGTGCCAGCAGTTGGGGACAGACCACTAATGAAAAACTGTTTTTT	CASSWGQTTNEKLFF
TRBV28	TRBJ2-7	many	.	TGTGCCAGCAGTCCCACCTTGTACGAGCAGTACTTC	CASSPTLYEQYF
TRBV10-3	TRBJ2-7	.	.	TGTGCCATCAGTGAGCCGACGGGACGGGGATCCTACGAGCAGTACTTC	CAISEPTGRGSYEQYF
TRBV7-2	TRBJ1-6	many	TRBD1	TGTGCCAGCAGCTCGAGACAGGGACTCACTTCACCCCTCCACTTT	CASSSRQGLTSPLHF
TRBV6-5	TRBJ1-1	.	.	TGTGCCAGCAGAACAGGGACTGAAGCTTTCTTT	CASRTGTEAFF
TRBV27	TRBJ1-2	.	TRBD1	TGTGCCAGCACAGCCTCAGGGGGCAACTATGGCTACACCTTC	CASTASGGNYGYTF
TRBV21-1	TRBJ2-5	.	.	TGTGCCAGAAAAGGACTAGCGGGGGTAAGACTACAAGAGACCCAGTACTTC	CARKGLAGVRLQETQYF
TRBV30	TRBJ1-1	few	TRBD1	TGTGCCTTAAGAAGACAGGGAGGAGGAGGCACTGAAGCTTTCTTT	CALRRQGGGGTEAFF
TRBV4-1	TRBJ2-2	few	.	TGCGCCAGCAGCCAAGATTCTAAGGGTCGGAGGACCGGGGAGCTGTTTTTT	CASSQDSKGRRTGELFF
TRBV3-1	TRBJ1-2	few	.	TGTGCCAGCAGCCAAGATTCAGACCCCTATGGCTACACCTTC	CASSQDSDPYGYTF
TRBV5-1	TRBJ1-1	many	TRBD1	TGCGCCAGCAGCCTTAGACAGGGCGGTGGGACTGAAGCTTTCTTT	CASSLRQGGGTEAFF
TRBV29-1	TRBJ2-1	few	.	TGCAGTCCCGTCTGGGGGGATGAGCAGTTCTTC	CSPVWGDEQFF
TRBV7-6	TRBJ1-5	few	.	TGTGCCAGCAGCTTTCGGAGCAATCAGCCCCAGCATTTT	CASSFRSNQPQHF
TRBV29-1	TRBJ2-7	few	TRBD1	TGCAGCGTGGGGGACAGGGCCTACGAGCAGTACTTC	CSVGDRAYEQYF
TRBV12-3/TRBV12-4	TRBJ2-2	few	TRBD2	TGTGCCAGCACCCGGGGCGGGGGTTCAGGCGGGGAGCTGTTTTTT	CASTRGGGSGGELFF
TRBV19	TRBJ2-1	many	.	TGTGCCAGTAGTCTGAGCTCCTACAATGAGCAGTTCTTC	CASSLSSYNEQFF
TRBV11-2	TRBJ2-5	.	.	TGTGCCAGCAGAAGATTTGGAAGGCAAGAGACCCAGTACTTC	CASRRFGRQETQYF
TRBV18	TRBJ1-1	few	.	TGTGCCAGCTCACCCCTCCGGGACACAATGAACACTGAAGCTTTCTTT	CASSPLRDTMNTEAFF
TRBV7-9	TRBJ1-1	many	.	TGTGCCAGCAGCTGGGACGGATGGTACACTGAAGCTTTCTTT	CASSWDGWYTEAFF
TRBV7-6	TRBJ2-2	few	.	TGTGCCAGCAGCCGCGTGCCGGAGGGGAACACCGGGGAGCTGTTTTTT	CASSRVPEGNTGELFF
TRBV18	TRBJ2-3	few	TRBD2	TGTGCCAGCTCACCACCGAGTGGCGGGAGGACGTCAGATACGCAGTATTTT	CASSPPSGGRTSDTQYF
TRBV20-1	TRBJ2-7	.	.	TGCAGTGCTATTACCCCCTCCGAGTCATTGGGCTACGAGCAGTACTTC	CSAITPSESLGYEQYF
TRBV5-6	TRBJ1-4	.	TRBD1	TGTGCCAGCAGCTCGACAGGGGGCTTTGAAAAACTGTTTTTT	CASSSTGGFEKLFF
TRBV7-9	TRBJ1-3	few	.	TGTGCCAGCAGCTTAGCAACAGGAATATTTGGAAACACCATATATTTT	CASSLATGIFGNTIYF
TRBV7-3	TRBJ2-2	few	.	TGTGCCAGCAGCTTAATCAGCACAGCCACCGGGGAGCTGTTTTTT	CASSLISTATGELFF
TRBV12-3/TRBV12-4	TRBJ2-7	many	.	TGTGCCAGCGCGGGGTCTTCGGAAACCTACGAGCAGTACTTC	CASAGSSETYEQYF